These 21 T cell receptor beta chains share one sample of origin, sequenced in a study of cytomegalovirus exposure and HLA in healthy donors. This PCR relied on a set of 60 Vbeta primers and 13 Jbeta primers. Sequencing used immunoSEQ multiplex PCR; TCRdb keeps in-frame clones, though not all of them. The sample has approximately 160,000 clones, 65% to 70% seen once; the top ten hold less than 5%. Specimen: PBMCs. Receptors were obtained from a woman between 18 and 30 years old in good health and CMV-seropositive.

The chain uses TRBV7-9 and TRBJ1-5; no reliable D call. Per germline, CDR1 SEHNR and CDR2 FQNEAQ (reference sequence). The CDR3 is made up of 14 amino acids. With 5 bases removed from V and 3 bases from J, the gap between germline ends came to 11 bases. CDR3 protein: CASSPKVLNQPQHF. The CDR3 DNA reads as TGTGCCAGCAGCCCGAAAGTACTCAATCAGCCCCAGCATTTT.

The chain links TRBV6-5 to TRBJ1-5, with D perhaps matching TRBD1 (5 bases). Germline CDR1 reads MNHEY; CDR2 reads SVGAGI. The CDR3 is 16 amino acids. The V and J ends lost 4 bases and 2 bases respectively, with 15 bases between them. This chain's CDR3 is CASSSRGNGGNQPQHF. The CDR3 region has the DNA TGTGCCAGCAGTTCTAGGGGTAATGGCGGCAATCAGCCCCAGCATTTT.

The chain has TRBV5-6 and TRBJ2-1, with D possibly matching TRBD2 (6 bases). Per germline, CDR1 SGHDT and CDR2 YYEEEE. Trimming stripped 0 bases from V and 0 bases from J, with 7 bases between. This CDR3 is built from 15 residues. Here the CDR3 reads CASSLGGDSYNEQFF. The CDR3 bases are TGTGCCAGCAGCTTGGGGGGGGACTCCTACAATGAGCAGTTCTTC.

CDR3 loop: CASSEELAYEQYF. The CDR3 DNA sequence: TGTGCCAGCAGTGAAGAATTAGCCTACGAGCAGTACTTC. This sequence joins TRBV6-1 and TRBJ2-7, with D unresolved. The CDR3 is 13 residues long. Germline V gene lookup returns CDR1 MNHNS and CDR2 SASEGT. Trimming stripped 1 base from V and 2 bases from J, with 6 bases between.

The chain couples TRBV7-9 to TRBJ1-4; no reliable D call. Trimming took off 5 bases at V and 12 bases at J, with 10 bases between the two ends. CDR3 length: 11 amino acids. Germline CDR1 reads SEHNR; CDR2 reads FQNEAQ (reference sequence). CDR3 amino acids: CASSVSEELFF. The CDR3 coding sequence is TGTGCCAGCAGCGTATCTGAGGAACTGTTTTTT.

This CDR3 is CASKPTAARAQYGYTF. In DNA form, the CDR3 reads TGTGCCAGCAAACCGACGGCGGCCAGGGCCCAATATGGCTACACCTTC. The chain carries TRBV2 and TRBJ1-2; maybe TRBD1 (5 bases). Germline CDR1 and CDR2: SNHLY and FYNNEI. The V and J ends lost 7 bases and 5 bases respectively, with 23 bases between them. The CDR3 spans 16 residues.

DNA of the CDR3: TGTGCCACCAGTAACCCGACTAGCGGCTACGAGCAGTACTTC. Translated: CATSNPTSGYEQYF. The V and J genes are TRBV15 and TRBJ2-7, with 9 bases fitting TRBD2. The CDR3 has 14 residues. From germline, CDR1 is LNHNV and CDR2 YYDKDF (reference sequence). The J segment lost 3 bases and the V segment lost 6 bases, leaving 6 bases of the junction unmatched. Variable domain in full (rest from reference TRBV15 and TRBJ2-7): DAMVIQNPRYQVTQFGKPVTLSCSQTLNHNVMYWYQQKSSQAPKLLFHYYDKDFNNEADTPDNFQSRRPNTSFCFLDIRSPGLGDTAMYLCATSNPTSGYEQYFGPGTRLTVT.

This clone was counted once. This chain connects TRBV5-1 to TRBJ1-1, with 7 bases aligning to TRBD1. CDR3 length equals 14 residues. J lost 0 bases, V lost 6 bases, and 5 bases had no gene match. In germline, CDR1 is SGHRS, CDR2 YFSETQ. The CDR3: CASIQGPMNTEAFF. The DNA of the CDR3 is TGCGCCAGCATACAGGGGCCGATGAACACTGAAGCTTTCTTT.

DNA of the CDR3: TGTGCCAGCAGCTTCGGGATTGGAGAGACCCAGTACTTC. Translating it yields CASSFGIGETQYF. The V and J genes are TRBV11-3 and TRBJ2-5; a weak D match, TRBD2 (5 bases). CDR3 length: 13 amino acids. V shed 3 bases and J shed 4 bases, with 9 bases lying between them. Germline V gene data show CDR1 as SGHNT and CDR2 as YENEEA.

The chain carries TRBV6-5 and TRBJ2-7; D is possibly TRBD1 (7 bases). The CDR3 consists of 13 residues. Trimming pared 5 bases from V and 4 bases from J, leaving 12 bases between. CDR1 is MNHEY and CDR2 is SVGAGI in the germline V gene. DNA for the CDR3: TGTGCCAGCAGTCAGGGGGGTAAATACGAGCAGTACTTC. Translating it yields CASSQGGKYEQYF.

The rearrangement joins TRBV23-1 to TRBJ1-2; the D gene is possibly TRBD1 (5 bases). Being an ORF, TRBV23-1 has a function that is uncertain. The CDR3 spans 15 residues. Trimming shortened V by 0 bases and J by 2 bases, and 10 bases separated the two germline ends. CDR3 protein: CASSQSKEGNYGYTF. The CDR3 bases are TGCGCCAGCAGTCAATCGAAGGAGGGGAACTATGGCTACACCTTC.

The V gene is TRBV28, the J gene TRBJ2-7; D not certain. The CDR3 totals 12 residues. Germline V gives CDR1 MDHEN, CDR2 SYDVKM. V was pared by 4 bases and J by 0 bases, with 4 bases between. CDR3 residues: CASSWSSYEQYF. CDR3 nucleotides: TGTGCCAGCAGTTGGAGCTCCTACGAGCAGTACTTC.

CDR3 region: CASRRDLLVEQFF. Written as DNA, the CDR3 is TGTGCCAGCAGACGGGACTTATTGGTTGAGCAGTTCTTC. The chain couples TRBV6-1 to TRBJ2-1, with D possibly matching TRBD2 (6 bases). CDR1 and CDR2 (germline): MNHNS, SASEGT. This CDR3 spans 13 amino acids. The germline V and J ends were trimmed by 6 bases and 9 bases, with 15 bases remaining between them.

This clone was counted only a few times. The CDR3 loop reads CASSQGRGGTDTQYF. The CDR3 nucleotides read TGCGCCAGCAGCCAAGGGCGGGGGGGCACAGATACGCAGTATTTT. The V call is TRBV5-1, the J call TRBJ2-3; 8 bases map to TRBD2. CDR3 length: 15 amino acids. The V and J ends lost 4 bases and 1 base, in that order; junction bases with no gene match: 5. CDR1 and CDR2 from the germline V gene are SGHRS and YFSETQ.

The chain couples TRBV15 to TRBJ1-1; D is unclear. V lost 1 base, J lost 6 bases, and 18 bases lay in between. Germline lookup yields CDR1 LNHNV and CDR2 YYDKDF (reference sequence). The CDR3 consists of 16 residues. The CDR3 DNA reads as TGTGCCACCAGCAGAGTCCTTAACAGCGAGGACTCTGAAGCTTTCTTT. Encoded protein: CATSRVLNSEDSEAFF.

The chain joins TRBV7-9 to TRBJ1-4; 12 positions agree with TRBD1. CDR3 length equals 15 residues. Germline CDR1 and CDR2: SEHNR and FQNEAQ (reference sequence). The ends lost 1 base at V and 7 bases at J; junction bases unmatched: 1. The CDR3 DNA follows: TGTGCCAGCAGCTTAGGGGGACAGGGGGCTGAAAAACTGTTTTTT. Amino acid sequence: CASSLGGQGAEKLFF.

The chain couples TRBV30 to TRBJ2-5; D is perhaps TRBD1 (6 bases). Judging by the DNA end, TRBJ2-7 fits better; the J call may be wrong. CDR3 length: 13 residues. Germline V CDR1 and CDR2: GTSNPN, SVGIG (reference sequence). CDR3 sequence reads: CAWSAQGLYEQYF. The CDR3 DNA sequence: TGTGCCTGGAGTGCACAGGGCCTTTACGAGCAGTACTTC.

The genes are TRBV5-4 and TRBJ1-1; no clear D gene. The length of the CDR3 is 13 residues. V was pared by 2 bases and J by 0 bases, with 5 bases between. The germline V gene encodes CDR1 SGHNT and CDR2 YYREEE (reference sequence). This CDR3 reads CASSFTLNTEAFF. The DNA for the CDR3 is TGTGCCAGCAGCTTCACTCTGAACACTGAAGCTTTCTTT.

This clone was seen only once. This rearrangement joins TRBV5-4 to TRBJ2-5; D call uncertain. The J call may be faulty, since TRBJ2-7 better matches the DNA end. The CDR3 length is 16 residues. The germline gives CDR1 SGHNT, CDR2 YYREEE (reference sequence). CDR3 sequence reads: CASSLSAARSSYEQYF. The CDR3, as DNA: TGTGCCAGCAGCCTCTCGGCGGCGAGGAGCTCCTACGAGCAGTACTTC.

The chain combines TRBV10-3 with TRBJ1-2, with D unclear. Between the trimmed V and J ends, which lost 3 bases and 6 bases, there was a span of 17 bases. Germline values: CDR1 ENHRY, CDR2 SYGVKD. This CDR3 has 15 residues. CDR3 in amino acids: CAISDSGRPGNGYTF. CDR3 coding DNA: TGTGCCATCAGTGACTCGGGGAGGCCCGGGAATGGCTACACCTTC.

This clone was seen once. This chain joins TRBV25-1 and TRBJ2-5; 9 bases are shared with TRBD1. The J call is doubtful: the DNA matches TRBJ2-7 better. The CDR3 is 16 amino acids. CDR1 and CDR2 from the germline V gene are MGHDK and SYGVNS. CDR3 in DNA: TGTGCCAGCAGGGGTACACAGGGGGCGTGGGCCTACGAGCAGTACTTC. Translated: CASRGTQGAWAYEQYF.